The sample holds one count of the clone carrying this T cell receptor (beta chain). The participants were between roughly 18 and 100 years old and came from under 25 US areas. The sample originates from a study of blood T cell repertoires in COVID-19. In the study overall: T cells, B-cell-depleted T cells, or PBMCs supplied cDNA or gDNA.

In the original analysis: Using reference gene primer amplification, nucleated cell counts were estimated. Clones were read by immunoSEQ multiplex PCR, and TCRdb kept only the in-frame ones, dropping some. V, J and clone size derive from that table, while D and trimming were established from the DNA sequence. The top ten hold 15% to 20% of the sample, which has approximately 120,000 clones, around 83% seen once. With 4 bases removed from V and 4 bases from J, the gap between germline ends came to 17 bases. The CDR3 loop spans 16 amino acids. The germline V gene has CDR1 SGDLS and CDR2 YYNGEE. This TCR came from a young man who had recovered from COVID-19. The sample taken for sequencing was PBMCs or T cells enriched from blood (not recorded which). The chain combines TRBV9 with TRBJ2-2; D perhaps matches TRBD2 (5 bases). DNA for the CDR3: TGTGCCAGCAGCCCTCCCGACGGGGAACTCACCGGGGAGCTGTTTTTT. Translating it yields CASSPPDGELTGELFF.